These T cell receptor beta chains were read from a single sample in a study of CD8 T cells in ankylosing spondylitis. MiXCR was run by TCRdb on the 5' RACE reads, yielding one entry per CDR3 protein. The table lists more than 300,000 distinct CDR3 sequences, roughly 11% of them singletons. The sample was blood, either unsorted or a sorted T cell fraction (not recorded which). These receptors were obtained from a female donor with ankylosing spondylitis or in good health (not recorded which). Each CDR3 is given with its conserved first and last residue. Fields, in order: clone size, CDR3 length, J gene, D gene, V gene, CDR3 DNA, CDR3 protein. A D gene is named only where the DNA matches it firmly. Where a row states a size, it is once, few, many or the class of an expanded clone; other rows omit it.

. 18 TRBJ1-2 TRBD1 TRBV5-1 TGCGCCAGCAGCTCAATAACACCGGGACAGGGGGCAGGTCGCGGCTACACCTTC CASSSITPGQGAGRGYTF
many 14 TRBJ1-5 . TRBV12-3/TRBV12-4 TGTGCCAGCAGTCAAAGACGGGAGAATCAGCCCCAGCATTTT CASSQRRENQPQHF
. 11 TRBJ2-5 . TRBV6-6 TGTGCCAGCACGGGACAAGAGACCCAGTACTTC CASTGQETQYF
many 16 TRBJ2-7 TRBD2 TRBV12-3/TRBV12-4 TGTGCCAGCAGCCCCTTTAGACTAGCAGGATCCTACGAGCAGTACTTC CASSPFRLAGSYEQYF
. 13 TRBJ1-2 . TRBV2 TGTGCCAGCAGTGACGACGGAAACTATGGCTACACCTTC CASSDDGNYGYTF
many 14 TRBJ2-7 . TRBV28 TGTGCCAGCAGTGGGGGCGGGAACGGGTACGAGCAGTACTTC CASSGGGNGYEQYF
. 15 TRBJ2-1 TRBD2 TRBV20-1 TGCAGTGCTAGAGATCTTGGACTAGAGTACAATGAGCAGTTCTTC CSARDLGLEYNEQFF
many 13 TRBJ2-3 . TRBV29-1 TGCAGCGTTAGGGCGCCACAGACAGATACGCAGTATTTT CSVRAPQTDTQYF
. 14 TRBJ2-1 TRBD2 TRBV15 TGTGCCACCAGCAGAGATTTCGGGGGGGGAGAGCAGTTCTTC CATSRDFGGGEQFF
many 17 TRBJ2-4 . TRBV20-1 TGCAGTGCCTCCCTTCTCACCGACGGGGCCGCGGAAAACATTCAGTACTTC CSASLLTDGAAENIQYF
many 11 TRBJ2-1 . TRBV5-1 TGCGCCAGCAGCTTGGCGGGTGTTAGGATCTTC CASSLAGVRIF
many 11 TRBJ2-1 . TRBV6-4 TGTGCCAGCAGTGTTTACAATGAGCAGTTCTTC CASSVYNEQFF
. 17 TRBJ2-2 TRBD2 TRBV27 TGTGCCAGCAGTGTCTACCCTAGCGGGAGTAAACCCGGGGAGCTGTTTTTT CASSVYPSGSKPGELFF
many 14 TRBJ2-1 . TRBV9 TGTGCCAGCAGCATCGCTAGCGACCGGAATGAGCAGTTCTTC CASSIASDRNEQFF
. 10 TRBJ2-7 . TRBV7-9 TGTGCCAGCAGCTTAGCCGAGCAGTACTTC CASSLAEQYF
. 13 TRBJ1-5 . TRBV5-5 TGTGCCAGCAGCTTTACGAGCAATCAGCCCCAGCATTTT CASSFTSNQPQHF
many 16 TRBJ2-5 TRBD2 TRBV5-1 TGCGCCAGCAGCTTCGGACTAGCGGACGCCCAAGAGACCCAGTACTTC CASSFGLADAQETQYF
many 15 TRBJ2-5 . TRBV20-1 TGCAGTGCTAGAGATGGCCGGGGAGGTCGAGAGACCCAGTACTTC CSARDGRGGRETQYF
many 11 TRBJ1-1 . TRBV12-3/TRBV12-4 TGTGCCAGCAGTTATGGTGTTGAAGCTTTCTTT CASSYGVEAFF
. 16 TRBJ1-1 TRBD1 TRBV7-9 TGTGCCAGCAGGGAGCCGGGACAGACAAAGAACACTGAAGCTTTCTTT CASREPGQTKNTEAFF
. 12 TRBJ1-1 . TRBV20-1 TGCAGTGCCCCGGTTAGCAACGATGAAGCTTTCTTT CSAPVSNDEAFF
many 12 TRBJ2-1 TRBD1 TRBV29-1 TGCAGCGTCCAGGGGGACGGAAATGAGCAGTTCTTC CSVQGDGNEQFF
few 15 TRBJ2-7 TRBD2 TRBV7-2 TGTGCCAGCAGCTCCCGGACTAGCGGGAGTTACGAGCAGTACTTC CASSSRTSGSYEQYF
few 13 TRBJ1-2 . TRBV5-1 TGCGCCAGCAGCATAACAGTAAACTATGGCTACACCTTC CASSITVNYGYTF
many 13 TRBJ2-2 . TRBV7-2 TGTGCCAGCAGCTTAGCGGCGCCCGGGGAGCTGTTTTTT CASSLAAPGELFF
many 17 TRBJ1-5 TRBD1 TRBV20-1 TGCAGTGCTAGACCCGGGACAGGAGGATCAAGCAATCAGCCCCAGCATTTT CSARPGTGGSSNQPQHF